This entry lists 18 T cell receptor beta chains sequenced from one sample in a study of OX40 agonist ivuxolimab in advanced cancers. Here immunoSEQ multiplex PCR was the method, and the copy in TCRdb shows in-frame clones only, minus some. The sample yields 80,000 or so clones, around four fifths seen once. The sample here was CD4+ or CD8+ T cells sorted from blood, taken in a trial of the OX40 agonist ivuxolimab. Receptor source: an adult with an advanced solid tumor such as melanoma, head and neck, liver or kidney cancer.

The V and J genes are TRBV6-5 and TRBJ2-5, with 8 bases that match TRBD2. The germline CDR1 and CDR2 sequences are MNHEY and SVGAGI. Germline trimming cut 4 bases from V and 1 base from J; bases unmatched to any gene: 5. This CDR3 is 15 amino acids long. For the CDR3, the DNA is TGTGCCAGCAGTTCCCCCGGGGGGGGCCAAGAGACCCAGTACTTC. Translating it yields CASSSPGGGQETQYF.

This sequence joins TRBV7-9 and TRBJ2-7; the D gene is possibly TRBD2 (6 bases). This CDR3 has 15 amino acids. Germline V gene data show CDR1 as SEHNR and CDR2 as FQNEAQ (reference sequence). Trimming pared 3 bases from V and 2 bases from J, leaving 14 bases between. The CDR3 sequence: CASSFGGKPPYEQYF. CDR3 bases: TGTGCCAGCAGCTTCGGCGGGAAACCTCCCTACGAGCAGTACTTC.

This rearrangement joins TRBV5-1 to TRBJ2-5; TRBD2 agrees at 8 bases. CDR1 and CDR2 from the germline V gene are SGHRS and YFSETQ. The V and J ends lost 4 bases and 4 bases, in that order; junction bases with no gene match: 15. The length of the CDR3 is 17 residues. This chain's CDR3 is CASSRTQSGRGGETQYF. The DNA of the CDR3 is TGCGCCAGCAGCCGGACTCAAAGCGGGAGAGGAGGAGAGACCCAGTACTTC.

CDR3 coding DNA: TGCGCCAGCAGCCAGAGGGAGGGGGAGGTCGGGGAGCTGTTTTTT. Translated: CASSQREGEVGELFF. The chain combines TRBV4-3 with TRBJ2-2; D perhaps matches TRBD2 (7 bases). The CDR3 runs 15 residues. The germline gives CDR1 LGHNA, CDR2 YSLEER. Trimming pared 3 bases from V and 7 bases from J, leaving 15 bases between.

The rearrangement uses TRBV10-2 and TRBJ1-5; TRBD1 matches 8 bases. J was trimmed by 7 bases and V by 5 bases; bases with no gene match: 10. CDR3 length: 15 amino acids. Germline assignment: CDR1 WSHSY and CDR2 SAAADI. Here the CDR3 DNA reads TGCGCCAGCAGTTACGGGACAGGCAATTGGCAGCCCCAGCATTTT. This encodes CASSYGTGNWQPQHF.

This chain links TRBV7-7 with TRBJ2-1; D unclear. Germline V gene sequence: CDR1 SSHAT, CDR2 FNYEAQ (reference sequence). The germline V and J ends were trimmed by 1 base and 5 bases, with 6 bases remaining between them. This CDR3 contains 13 residues. The DNA for the CDR3 is TGTGCCAGCAGCTTAGGAATTCACAATGAGCAGTTCTTC. Amino acids: CASSLGIHNEQFF. Drawing the rest from reference TRBV7-7 and TRBJ2-1, the complete variable domain is GAGVSQSPRYKVTKRGQDVTLRCDPISSHATLYWYQQALGQGPEFLTYFNYEAQPDKSGLPSDRFSAERPEGSISTLTIQRTEQRDSAMYRCASSLGIHNEQFFGPGTRLTVL.

The V and J genes are TRBV4-3 and TRBJ2-5; the match to TRBD2 covers 11 bases. Losses at the gene ends were 0 bases for V and 5 bases for J; bases not matched to a gene: 8. CDR1 and CDR2 from the germline V gene are LGHNA and YSLEER. The CDR3 has 17 amino acids. The CDR3 is CASSQDLGTSGGETQYF. The DNA of the CDR3 is TGCGCCAGCAGCCAAGATCTAGGGACTAGCGGCGGTGAGACCCAGTACTTC.

This chain uses TRBV5-4 with TRBJ2-2; 7 bases line up with TRBD1. From germline, CDR1 is SGHNT and CDR2 YYREEE (reference sequence). With 4 bases clipped from V and 6 bases from J, the junction kept 6 bases outside the gene matches. The length of the CDR3 is 14 residues. DNA for the CDR3: TGTGCCAGCAGCGTCCGCCAGGGGGCCGGGGAGCTGTTTTTT. Translation: CASSVRQGAGELFF.

This clone was seen just once. The CDR3 region is CASSFPGLTSEQYF. The CDR3 DNA is TGTGCCAGCAGCTTTCCGGGACTCACTAGCGAGCAGTACTTC. The V and J genes are TRBV4-2 and TRBJ2-7, with a possible D match to TRBD2 (6 bases). Germline V gene data show CDR1 as LGHNA and CDR2 as YNFKEQ. The germline V and J ends were trimmed by 5 bases and 6 bases, with 17 bases remaining between them. The CDR3 is 14 residues long.

The V gene is TRBV28, the J gene TRBJ2-3, with 9 bases that match TRBD1. Germline CDR1 and CDR2: MDHEN and SYDVKM. CDR3 length equals 15 residues. V lost 3 bases, J lost 3 bases, and 4 bases stayed unmatched. As DNA, the CDR3 is TGTGCCAGCAGTTTCGTGGGGACAGGGACAGATACGCAGTATTTT. This encodes CASSFVGTGTDTQYF.

The chain has TRBV30 and TRBJ1-2, with D maybe TRBD1 (6 bases). This CDR3 has 14 residues. In germline, CDR1 is GTSNPN, CDR2 SVGIG (reference sequence). Trimming removed 0 bases at V and 8 bases at J, with 16 bases between. Written as DNA, the CDR3 is TGTGCCTGGAGTGTAAAAGGGGGGAGTGGCGGCTACACCTTC. The encoded protein is CAWSVKGGSGGYTF.

The rearrangement uses TRBV7-9 and TRBJ1-2; TRBD1 matches 9 bases. The CDR3 loop spans 15 amino acids. The junction had 5 bases not matched to a gene; V was cut back by 3 bases and J by 3 bases. CDR1 is SEHNR and CDR2 is FQNEAQ in the germline V gene (reference sequence). Written as DNA, the CDR3 is TGTGCCAGCAGCTTGCACGGGACAGGGTACTATGGCTACACCTTC. It translates to CASSLHGTGYYGYTF.

The chain carries TRBV7-6 and TRBJ2-7, with D hard to call. The CDR3 consists of 13 residues. Per germline, CDR1 SGHVS and CDR2 FNYEAQ. Trimming removed 2 bases from V and 7 bases from J, with 12 bases in between. CDR3 sequence reads: CASSLNPAREQYF. The CDR3, as DNA: TGTGCCAGCAGCTTAAATCCAGCGCGGGAGCAGTACTTC. Using reference TRBV7-6 and TRBJ2-7 for the parts outside the CDR3, the full variable domain is GAGVSQSPRYKVTKRGQDVALRCDPISGHVSLYWYRQALGQGPEFLTYFNYEAQQDKSGLPNDRFSAERPEGSISTLTIQRTEQRDSAMYRCASSLNPAREQYFGPGTRLTVT.

The gene calls are TRBV6-5 and TRBJ1-2, with D possibly being TRBD1 (5 bases). CDR3 length equals 14 residues. Trimming took off 6 bases at V and 4 bases at J, with 15 bases between the two ends. The germline V gene has CDR1 MNHEY and CDR2 SVGAGI. The CDR3 spells CASSQEGRSYGYTF. DNA for the CDR3: TGTGCCAGCAGCCAAGAGGGGCGGAGCTATGGCTACACCTTC.

This clone was picked up one time. The genes are TRBV7-5 and TRBJ2-1; no check of the table's D call, TRBD2, against the DNA was made. TRBV7-5 is shown as a pseudogene. There are 15 residues in the CDR3. CDR3 loop: CASSVLGTSGGAMFF. CDR3 DNA: TGTGCCAGCAGCGTCCTCGGGACTAGCGGGGGGGCGATGTTCTTC.

This clone appeared once. The V call is TRBV6-5, the J call TRBJ1-5, with 7 bases identical to TRBD1. The V and J ends lost 5 bases and 3 bases, in that order; junction bases with no gene match: 4. The CDR3 length is 14 residues. The germline V gene encodes CDR1 MNHEY and CDR2 SVGAGI. The CDR3 DNA reads as TGTGCCAGCAGTCGCGACAGGGTCAATCAGCCCCAGCATTTT. Its translation is CASSRDRVNQPQHF.

The chain combines TRBV5-5 with TRBJ2-5, with D possibly TRBD1 on 7 matching bases. CDR3 size: 15 residues. Trimming shortened V by 4 bases and J by 5 bases, and 18 bases separated the two germline ends. Germline V gene data show CDR1 as SGHKS and CDR2 as YYEKEE (reference sequence). Here the CDR3 DNA reads TGTGCCAGCAGCCCTCTCATAGCAGGGGGGGAGACCCAGTACTTC. Encoded protein: CASSPLIAGGETQYF.

This clone has just a few counts. The rearrangement uses TRBV2 and TRBJ2-6, with D perhaps matching TRBD1 or TRBD2 (5 bases each). Germline CDR1 reads SNHLY; CDR2 reads FYNNEI. V lost 6 bases, J lost 1 base, and 16 bases lay in between. The CDR3 consists of 17 residues. The CDR3 loop is CASSRRSGRSGANVLTF. CDR3 nucleotides: TGTGCCAGCAGCCGGAGATCGGGGCGATCTGGGGCCAACGTCCTGACTTTC.